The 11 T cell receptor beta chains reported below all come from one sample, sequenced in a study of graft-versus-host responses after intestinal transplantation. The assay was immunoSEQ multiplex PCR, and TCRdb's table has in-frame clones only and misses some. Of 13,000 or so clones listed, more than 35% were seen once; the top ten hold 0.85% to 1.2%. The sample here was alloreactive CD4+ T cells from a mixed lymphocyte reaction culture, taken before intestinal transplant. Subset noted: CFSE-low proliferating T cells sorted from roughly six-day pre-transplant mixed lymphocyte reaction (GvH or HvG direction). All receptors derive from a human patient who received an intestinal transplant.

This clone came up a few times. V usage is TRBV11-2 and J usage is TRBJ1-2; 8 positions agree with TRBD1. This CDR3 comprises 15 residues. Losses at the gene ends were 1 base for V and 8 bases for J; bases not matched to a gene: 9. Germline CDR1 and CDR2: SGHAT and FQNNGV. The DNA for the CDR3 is TGTGCCAGCAGCTTAGCAGGGGGCGTATCGAAAGGCTACACCTTC. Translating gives CASSLAGGVSKGYTF.

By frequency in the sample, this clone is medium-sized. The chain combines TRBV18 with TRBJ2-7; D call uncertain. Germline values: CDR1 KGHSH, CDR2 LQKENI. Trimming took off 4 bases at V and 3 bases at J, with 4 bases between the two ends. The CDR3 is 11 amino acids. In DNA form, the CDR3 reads TGTGCCAGCTCACATAACTACGAGCAGTACTTC. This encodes CASSHNYEQYF.

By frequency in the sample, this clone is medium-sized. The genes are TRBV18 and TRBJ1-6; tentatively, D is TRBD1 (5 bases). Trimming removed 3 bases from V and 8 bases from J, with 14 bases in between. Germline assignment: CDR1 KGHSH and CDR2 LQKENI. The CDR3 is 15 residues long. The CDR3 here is CASSPGQPGYSPLHF. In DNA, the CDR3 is TGTGCCAGCTCACCGGGTCAACCAGGGTATTCACCCCTCCACTTT.

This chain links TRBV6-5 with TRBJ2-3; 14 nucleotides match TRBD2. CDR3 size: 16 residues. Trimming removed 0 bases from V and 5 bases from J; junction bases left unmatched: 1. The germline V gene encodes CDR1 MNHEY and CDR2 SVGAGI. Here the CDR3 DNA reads TGTGCCAGCAGTTACTCGACTAGCGGGGGGGAAGATACGCAGTATTTT. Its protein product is CASSYSTSGGEDTQYF.

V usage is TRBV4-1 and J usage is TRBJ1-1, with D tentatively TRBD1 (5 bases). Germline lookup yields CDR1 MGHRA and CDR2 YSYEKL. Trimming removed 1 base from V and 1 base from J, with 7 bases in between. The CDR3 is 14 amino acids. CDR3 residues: CASSQGTPNTEAFF. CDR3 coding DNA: TGCGCCAGCAGCCAAGGGACACCGAACACTGAAGCTTTCTTT.

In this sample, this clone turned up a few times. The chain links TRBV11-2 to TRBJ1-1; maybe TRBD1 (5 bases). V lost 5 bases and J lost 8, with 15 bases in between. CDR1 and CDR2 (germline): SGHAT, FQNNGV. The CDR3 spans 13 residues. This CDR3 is CASSPRIYREAFF. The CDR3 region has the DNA TGTGCCAGCAGCCCGAGAATTTACAGGGAAGCTTTCTTT.

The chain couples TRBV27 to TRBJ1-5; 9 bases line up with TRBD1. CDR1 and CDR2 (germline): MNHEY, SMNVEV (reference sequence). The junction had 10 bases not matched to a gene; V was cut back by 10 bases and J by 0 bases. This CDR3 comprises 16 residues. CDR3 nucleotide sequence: TGTGCCACCCCTACAGGGGGCTTGGGTAGCAATCAGCCCCAGCATTTT. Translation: CATPTGGLGSNQPQHF.

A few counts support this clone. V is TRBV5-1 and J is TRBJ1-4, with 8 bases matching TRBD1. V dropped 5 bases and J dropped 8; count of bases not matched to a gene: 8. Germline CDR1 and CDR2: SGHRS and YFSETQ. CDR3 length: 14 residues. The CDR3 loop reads CASRRQGIGEKLFF. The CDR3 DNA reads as TGCGCCAGCAGGCGACAGGGGATAGGAGAAAAACTGTTTTTT. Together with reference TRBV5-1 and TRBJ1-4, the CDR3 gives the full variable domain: KAGVTQTPRYLIKTRGQQVTLSCSPISGHRSVSWYQQTPGQGLQFLFEYFSETQRNKGNFPGRFSGRQFSNSRSEMNVSTLELGDSALYLCASRRQGIGEKLFFGSGTQLSVL.

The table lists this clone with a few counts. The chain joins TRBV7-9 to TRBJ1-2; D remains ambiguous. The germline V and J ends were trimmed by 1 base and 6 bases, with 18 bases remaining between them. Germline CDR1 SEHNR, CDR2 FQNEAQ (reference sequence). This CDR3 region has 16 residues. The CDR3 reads CASSLGASGASNGYTF. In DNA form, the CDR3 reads TGTGCCAGCAGCTTAGGGGCATCTGGTGCATCTAATGGCTACACCTTC.

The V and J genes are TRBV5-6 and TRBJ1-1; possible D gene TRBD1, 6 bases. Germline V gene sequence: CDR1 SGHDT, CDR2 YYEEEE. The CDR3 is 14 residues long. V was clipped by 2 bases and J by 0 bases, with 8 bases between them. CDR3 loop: CASSFYRVNTEAFF. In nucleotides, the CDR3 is TGTGCCAGCAGCTTTTACAGGGTGAACACTGAAGCTTTCTTT.

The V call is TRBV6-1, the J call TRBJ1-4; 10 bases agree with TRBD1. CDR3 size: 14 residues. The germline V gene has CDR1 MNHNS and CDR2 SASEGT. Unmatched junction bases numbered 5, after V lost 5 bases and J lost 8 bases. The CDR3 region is CASSSGTGAEKLFF. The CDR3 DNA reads TGTGCCAGCAGTTCCGGGACAGGGGCCGAAAAACTGTTTTTT.